This TCR beta chain comes out of a study of blood T cell repertoires in COVID-19. Looking at the study overall: Acute and convalescent COVID-19 samples came from the United States, Italy and Spain. T cells, B-cell-depleted T cells, or PBMCs provided the cDNA or gDNA that served as material.

In the authors' methods: Nucleated cell number was recorded as an estimate derived from reference gene primer amplification. The table came from immunoSEQ multiplex PCR; TCRdb's copy has only in-frame clones and leaves some out. V and J calls and clone size follow that table, whereas D and trimming were derived from the DNA. The table includes 300,000 to 450,000 clones, 81% detected once. The clonotype originates from a human donor with acute or convalescent COVID-19. The donor label of this sample is uncertain. The sequenced sample consisted of peripheral blood.

The CDR3 region is CASSYRDRGNQPQHF. CDR3 DNA: TGTGCCAGCAGTTACAGGGACAGGGGGAATCAGCCCCAGCATTTT. The V and J genes are TRBV6-6 and TRBJ1-5; 11 positions match TRBD1. With 2 bases clipped from V and 4 bases from J, the junction kept 1 base outside the gene matches. Germline CDR1 MNHNY, CDR2 SVGAGI (reference sequence). CDR3 size: 15 residues.